This T cell receptor (beta chain) was sequenced for a study of cytomegalovirus exposure and HLA in healthy donors. CDR1 and CDR2 from the germline V gene are SGHDN and FVKESK. The CDR3 has 16 residues. The junction had 5 bases not matched to a gene; V was cut back by 4 bases and J by 4 bases. The PCR made use of 60 Vbeta and 13 Jbeta primers. The table came from immunoSEQ multiplex PCR; TCRdb's copy has only in-frame clones and leaves some out. The table lists some 170,000 clones, over 60% of them singletons. Sequenced material: PBMCs. The chain is built from TRBV14 and TRBJ2-2; 11 bases agree with TRBD1. The receptor comes from a man aged 35 to 55 in good health and CMV-seropositive. The CDR3 DNA sequence: TGTGCCAGCAGCCTCTCCGGGACAGGGGGCACCGGGGAGCTGTTTTTT. The encoded protein is CASSLSGTGGTGELFF.